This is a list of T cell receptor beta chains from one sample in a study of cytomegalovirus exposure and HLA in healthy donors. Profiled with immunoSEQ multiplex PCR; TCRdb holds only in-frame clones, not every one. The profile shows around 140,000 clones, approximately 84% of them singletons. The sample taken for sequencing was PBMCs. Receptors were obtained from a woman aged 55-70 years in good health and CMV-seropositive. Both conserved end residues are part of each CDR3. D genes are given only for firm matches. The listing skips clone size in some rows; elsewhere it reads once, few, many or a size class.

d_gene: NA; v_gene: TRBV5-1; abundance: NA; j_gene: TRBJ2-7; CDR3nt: TGCGCCAGCAGCTTGGAGGACAGCTCCTACGAGCAGTACTTC; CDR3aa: CASSLEDSSYEQYF
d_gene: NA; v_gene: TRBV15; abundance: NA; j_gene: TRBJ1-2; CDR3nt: TGTGCCACCAGCAGAGGAGCAGGGGCCGGCGAAGGCTACACCTTC; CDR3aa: CATSRGAGAGEGYTF
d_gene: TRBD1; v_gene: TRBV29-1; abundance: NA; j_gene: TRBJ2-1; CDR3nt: TGCAGCTCAGGACAGGGCTACAATGAGCAGTTCTTC; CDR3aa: CSSGQGYNEQFF
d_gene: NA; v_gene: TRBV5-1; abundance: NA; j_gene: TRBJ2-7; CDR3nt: TGCGCCAGCAGCTTGGAGGGGGGGGCGACCTACGAGCAGTACTTC; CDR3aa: CASSLEGGATYEQYF
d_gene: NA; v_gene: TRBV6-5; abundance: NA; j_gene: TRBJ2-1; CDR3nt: TGTGCCAGCAGCCCCCCTGGGGGCGCGTCGCAGTTCTTC; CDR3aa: CASSPPGGASQFF
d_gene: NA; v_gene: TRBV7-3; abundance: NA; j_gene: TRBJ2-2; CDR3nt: TGTGCCAGCAGCTTCCGGGGGAACACCGGGGAGCTGTTTTTT; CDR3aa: CASSFRGNTGELFF
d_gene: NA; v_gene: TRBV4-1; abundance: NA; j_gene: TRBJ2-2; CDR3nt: TGCGCCAGCAGCCACCCTGGCCGAACGGGAACGGCCGCACTCGTGGACACCGGGGAGCTGTTTTTT; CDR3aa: CASSHPGRTGTAALVDTGELFF
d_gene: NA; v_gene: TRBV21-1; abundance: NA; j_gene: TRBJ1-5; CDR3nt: TGTGCCAGCAGCAAATGGGGACAGGGGGGCAATCAGCCCCAGCATTTT; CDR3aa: CASSKWGQGGNQPQHF
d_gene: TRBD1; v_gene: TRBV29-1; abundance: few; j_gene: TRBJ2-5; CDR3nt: TGCAGCGTTGAACTCTGGGACAGTCAAGAGACCCAGTACTTC; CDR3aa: CSVELWDSQETQYF
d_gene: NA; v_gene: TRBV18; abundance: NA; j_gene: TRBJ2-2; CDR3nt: TGTGCCAGCTCACCTGATAGCGGCACCGGGGAGCTGTTTTTT; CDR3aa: CASSPDSGTGELFF
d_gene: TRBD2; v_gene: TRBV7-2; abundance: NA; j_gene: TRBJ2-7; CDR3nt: TGTGCCAGCAGCCGCGAGCGGGGCTCCTACGAGCAGTACTTC; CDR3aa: CASSRERGSYEQYF
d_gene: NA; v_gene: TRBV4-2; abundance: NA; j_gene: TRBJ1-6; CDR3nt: TGTGCCAGCAGCCAAGGCCCGAGCTCCTATAATTCACCCCTCCACTTT; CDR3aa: CASSQGPSSYNSPLHF
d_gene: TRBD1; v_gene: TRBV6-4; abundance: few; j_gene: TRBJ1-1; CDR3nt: TGTGCCACCAGGAGGGGACAGGTCACTGAAGCTTTCTTT; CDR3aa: CATRRGQVTEAFF
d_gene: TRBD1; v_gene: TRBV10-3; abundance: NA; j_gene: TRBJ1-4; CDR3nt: TGTGCCATTGCCCGGGAAAGGGGGCCTAATGAAAAACTGTTTTTT; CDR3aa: CAIARERGPNEKLFF
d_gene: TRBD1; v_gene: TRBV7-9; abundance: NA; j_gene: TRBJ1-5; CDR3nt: TGTGCCAGCAGCACCCGGGACAGCGATATCTATAGCAATCAGCCCCAGCATTTT; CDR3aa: CASSTRDSDIYSNQPQHF
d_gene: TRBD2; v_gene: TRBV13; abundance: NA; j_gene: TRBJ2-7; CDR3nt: TGTGCCAGCAGCTTTAGCGGGAGATGGAACGAGCAGTACTTC; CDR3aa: CASSFSGRWNEQYF
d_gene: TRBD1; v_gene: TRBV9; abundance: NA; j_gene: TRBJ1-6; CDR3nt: TGTGCCAGCAGCGCCGGGACAGTTAATTCACCCCTCCACTTT; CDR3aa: CASSAGTVNSPLHF
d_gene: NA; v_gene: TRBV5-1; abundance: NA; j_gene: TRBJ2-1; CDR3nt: TGCGCCAGCAGCTACGAGAACAATGAGCAGTTCTTC; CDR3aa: CASSYENNEQFF
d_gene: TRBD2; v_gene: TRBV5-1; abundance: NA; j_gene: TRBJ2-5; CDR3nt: TGCGCCAGCAGCTTGGCCGGTAGCGGGAGGTTCCAAGAGACCCAGTACTTC; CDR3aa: CASSLAGSGRFQETQYF
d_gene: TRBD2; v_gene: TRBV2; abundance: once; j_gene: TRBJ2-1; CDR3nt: TGTGCCAGCAGTGGTGGAAGGACTAGCGGGAGGGGGGGCAATGAGCAGTTCTTC; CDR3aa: CASSGGRTSGRGGNEQFF
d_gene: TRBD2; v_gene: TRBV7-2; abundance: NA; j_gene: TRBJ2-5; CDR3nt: TGTGCCAGCAGCTTAGTTGGGGGGGTAGAGGAGACCCAGTACTTC; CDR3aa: CASSLVGGVEETQYF
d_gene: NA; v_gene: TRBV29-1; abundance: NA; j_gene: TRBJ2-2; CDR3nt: TGCAGCGTTCACGGGAACACCGGGGAGCTGTTTTTT; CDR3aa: CSVHGNTGELFF
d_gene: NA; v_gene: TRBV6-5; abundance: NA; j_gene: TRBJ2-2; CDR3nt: TGTGCCAGCAGCCCGGGGGACCCCTCGACCGGGGAGCTGTTTTTT; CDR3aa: CASSPGDPSTGELFF
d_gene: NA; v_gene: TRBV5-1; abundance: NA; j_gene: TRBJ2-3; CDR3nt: TGCGCCAGCAGCTTGGGGCGGGATACGCAGTATTTT; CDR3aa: CASSLGRDTQYF
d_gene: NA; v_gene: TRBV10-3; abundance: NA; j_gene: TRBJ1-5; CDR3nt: TGTGCCATCAGTGTAGGGGCGTGGAATCAGCCCCAGCATTTT; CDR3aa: CAISVGAWNQPQHF
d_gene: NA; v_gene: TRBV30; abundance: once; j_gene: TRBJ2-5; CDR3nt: TGTGCCTGGAGTGTAGGAGAAATATCAGAGACCCAGTACTTC; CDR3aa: CAWSVGEISETQYF
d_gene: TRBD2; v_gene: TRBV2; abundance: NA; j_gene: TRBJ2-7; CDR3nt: TGTGCCAGCAGTGAAGCCCTAGCGGGAGCGGGGGAGCAGTACTTC; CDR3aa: CASSEALAGAGEQYF
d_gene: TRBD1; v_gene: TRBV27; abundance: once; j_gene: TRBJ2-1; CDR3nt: TGTGCCAGCAGTGGGCTAGGGACAGGGGGCTTCAATGAGCAGTTCTTC; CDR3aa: CASSGLGTGGFNEQFF
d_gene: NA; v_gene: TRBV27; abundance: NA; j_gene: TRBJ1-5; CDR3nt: TGTGCCAGCAGTTTGGCAGGGGCTCAGCCCCAGCATTTT; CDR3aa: CASSLAGAQPQHF
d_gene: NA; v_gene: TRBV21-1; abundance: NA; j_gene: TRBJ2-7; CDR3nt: TGTGCCAGCAGCATCAGGGAATTGGGACTAGCCTACGAGCAGTACTTC; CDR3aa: CASSIRELGLAYEQYF
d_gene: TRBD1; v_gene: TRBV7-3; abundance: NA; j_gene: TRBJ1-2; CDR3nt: TGTGCCAGCAGCGCGGGACAGGGAGACTATGGCTACACCTTC; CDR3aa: CASSAGQGDYGYTF
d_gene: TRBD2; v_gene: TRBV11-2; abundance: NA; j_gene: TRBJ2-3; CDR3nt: TGTGCCAGCAGCCCCCAAGGACTAGACACAGATACGCAGTATTTT; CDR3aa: CASSPQGLDTDTQYF
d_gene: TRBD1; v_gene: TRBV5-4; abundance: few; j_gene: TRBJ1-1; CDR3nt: TGTGCCAGCAGCTTACCGCAGGGGGGCATGATGAACACTGAAGCTTTCTTT; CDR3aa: CASSLPQGGMMNTEAFF
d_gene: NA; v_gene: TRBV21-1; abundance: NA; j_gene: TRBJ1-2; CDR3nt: TGTGCCAGCAGCAAAGAGGCTGGACAGGGCCATGGCTACACCTTC; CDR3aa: CASSKEAGQGHGYTF
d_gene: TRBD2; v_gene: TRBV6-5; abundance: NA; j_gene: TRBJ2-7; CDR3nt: TGTGCCAGCAGTTACTCCCGGGGGGCCTACGAGCAGTACTTC; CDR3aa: CASSYSRGAYEQYF
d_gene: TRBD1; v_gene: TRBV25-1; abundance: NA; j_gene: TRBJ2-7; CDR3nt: TGTGCCAGCAGGGGACAGGGGTACGAGCAGTACTTC; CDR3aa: CASRGQGYEQYF
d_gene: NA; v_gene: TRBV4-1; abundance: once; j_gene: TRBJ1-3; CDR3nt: TGCGCCAGCAGCCAAGATCCGGGCTCTGGAAACACCATATATTTT; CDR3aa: CASSQDPGSGNTIYF
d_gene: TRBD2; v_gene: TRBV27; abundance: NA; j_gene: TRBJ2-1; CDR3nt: TGTGCCAGCAGTCCGTACGGGACTAACAATGAGCAGTTCTTC; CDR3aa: CASSPYGTNNEQFF
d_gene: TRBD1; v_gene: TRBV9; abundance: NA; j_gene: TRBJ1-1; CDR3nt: TGTGCCAGCAGCTTAGAGACAGGGTTGAACACTGAAGCTTTCTTT; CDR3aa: CASSLETGLNTEAFF
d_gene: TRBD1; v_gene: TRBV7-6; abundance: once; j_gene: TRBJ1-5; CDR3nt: TGTGCCAGCAGCCTTGGACAGGGAGAACAGCCCCAGCATTTT; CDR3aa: CASSLGQGEQPQHF
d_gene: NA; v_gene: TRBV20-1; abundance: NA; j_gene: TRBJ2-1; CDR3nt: TGCAGTGCAGAGAGGGATGAGCAGTTCTTC; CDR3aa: CSAERDEQFF
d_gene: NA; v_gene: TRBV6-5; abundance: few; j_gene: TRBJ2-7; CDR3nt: TGTGCCAGCAGTTACCCCCGCAGTATGGCCTACGAGCAGTACTTC; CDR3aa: CASSYPRSMAYEQYF
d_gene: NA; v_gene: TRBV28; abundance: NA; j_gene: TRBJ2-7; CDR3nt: TGTGCCAGCAGTTTGGTCAGGTTTTACGAGCAGTACTTC; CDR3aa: CASSLVRFYEQYF
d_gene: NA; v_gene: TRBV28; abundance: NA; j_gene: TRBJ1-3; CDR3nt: TGTGCCAGCAGTTTTATTCCCCAAGGGAGGTCTGGAAACACCATATATTTT; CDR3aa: CASSFIPQGRSGNTIYF
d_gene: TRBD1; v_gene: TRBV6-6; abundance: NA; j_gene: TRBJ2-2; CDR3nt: TGTGCCTCGACGCAGGGGGCGGACACCGGGGAGCTGTTTTTT; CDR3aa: CASTQGADTGELFF
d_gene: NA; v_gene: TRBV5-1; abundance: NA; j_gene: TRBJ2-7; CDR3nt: TGCGCCAGCAGCTTGGAGCCAGGGGTTGCTGGCGAGCAGTACTTC; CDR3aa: CASSLEPGVAGEQYF
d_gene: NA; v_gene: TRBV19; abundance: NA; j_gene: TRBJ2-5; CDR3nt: TGTGCCAGTAGTCCGCAAATCGGACAACAAGAGACCCAGTACTTC; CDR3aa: CASSPQIGQQETQYF
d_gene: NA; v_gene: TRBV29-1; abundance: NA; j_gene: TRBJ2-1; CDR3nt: TGCAGCGTTGAAGGACATTATAATGAGCAGTTCTTC; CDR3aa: CSVEGHYNEQFF
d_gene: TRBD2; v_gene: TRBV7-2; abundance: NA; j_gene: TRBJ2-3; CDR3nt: TGTGCCAGCAGCCTGCAGCGGGACCTGCCCCCCCATACGCAGTATTTT; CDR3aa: CASSLQRDLPPHTQYF
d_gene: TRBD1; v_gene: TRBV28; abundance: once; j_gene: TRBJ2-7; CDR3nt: TGTGCCAGTTGGACAGGGGCGTCGTCCTACGAGCAGTACTTC; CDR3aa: CASWTGASSYEQYF
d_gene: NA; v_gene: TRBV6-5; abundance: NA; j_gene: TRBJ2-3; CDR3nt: TGTGCCAGCCGTACAGCCGTTGGCACAGATACGCAGTATTTT; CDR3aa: CASRTAVGTDTQYF
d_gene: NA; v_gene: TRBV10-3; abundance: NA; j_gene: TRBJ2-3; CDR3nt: TGTGCCATCAGTGAGTCCGAGGGTACGCAGTATTTT; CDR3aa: CAISESEGTQYF
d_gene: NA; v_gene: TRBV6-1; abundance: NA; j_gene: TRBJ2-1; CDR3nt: TGTGCCAGCAGTCCCCTCGGCAGGGCTTACAATGAGCAGTTCTTC; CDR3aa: CASSPLGRAYNEQFF
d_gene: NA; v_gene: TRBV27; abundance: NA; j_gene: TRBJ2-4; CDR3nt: TGTGCCAGCATGCCGGGGGGCGGAAACATTCAGTACTTC; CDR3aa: CASMPGGGNIQYF
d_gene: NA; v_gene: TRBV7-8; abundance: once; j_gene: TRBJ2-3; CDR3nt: TGTGCCAGCAGCTTAGCTAGCCGGACTAGCACAGATACGCAGTATTTT; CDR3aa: CASSLASRTSTDTQYF
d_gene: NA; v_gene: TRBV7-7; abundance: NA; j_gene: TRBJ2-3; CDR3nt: TGTGCTAGCAGCCCTAGCTCTAAGGATACGCAGTATTTT; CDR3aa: CASSPSSKDTQYF
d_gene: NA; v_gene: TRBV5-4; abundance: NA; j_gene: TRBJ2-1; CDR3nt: TGTGCCAGCAGCTTGCGGAGTGGTGAGCAGTTCTTC; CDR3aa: CASSLRSGEQFF
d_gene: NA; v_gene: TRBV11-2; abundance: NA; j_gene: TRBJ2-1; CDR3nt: TGTGCCAGCAACGGGTTCTCCTACAATGAGCAGTTCTTC; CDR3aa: CASNGFSYNEQFF
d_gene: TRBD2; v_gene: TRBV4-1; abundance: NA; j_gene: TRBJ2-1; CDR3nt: TGCGCCAGCAGCCAAGAGGGATTGGCTAGCGGAACCCGGGGTGAGCAGTTCTTC; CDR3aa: CASSQEGLASGTRGEQFF
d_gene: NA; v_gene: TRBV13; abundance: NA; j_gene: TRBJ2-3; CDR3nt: TGTGCCAGCAGCTTATGGGCGGGACAGAGCACAGATACGCAGTATTTT; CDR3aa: CASSLWAGQSTDTQYF